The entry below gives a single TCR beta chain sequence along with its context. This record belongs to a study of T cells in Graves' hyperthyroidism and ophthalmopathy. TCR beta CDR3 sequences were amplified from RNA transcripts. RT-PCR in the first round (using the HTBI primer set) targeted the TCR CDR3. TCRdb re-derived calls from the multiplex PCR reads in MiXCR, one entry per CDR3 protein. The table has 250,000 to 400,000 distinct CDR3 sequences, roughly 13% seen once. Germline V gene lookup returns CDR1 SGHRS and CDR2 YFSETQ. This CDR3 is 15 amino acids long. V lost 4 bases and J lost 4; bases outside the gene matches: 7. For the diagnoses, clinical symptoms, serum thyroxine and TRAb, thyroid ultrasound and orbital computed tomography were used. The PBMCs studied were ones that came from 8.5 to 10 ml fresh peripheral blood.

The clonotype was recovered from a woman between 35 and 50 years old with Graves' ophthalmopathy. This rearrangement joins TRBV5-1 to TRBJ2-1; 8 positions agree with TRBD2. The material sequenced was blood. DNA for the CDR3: TGCGCCAGCAGCCCCGGACTAGCCACATACAATGAGCAGTTCTTC. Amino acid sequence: CASSPGLATYNEQFF.